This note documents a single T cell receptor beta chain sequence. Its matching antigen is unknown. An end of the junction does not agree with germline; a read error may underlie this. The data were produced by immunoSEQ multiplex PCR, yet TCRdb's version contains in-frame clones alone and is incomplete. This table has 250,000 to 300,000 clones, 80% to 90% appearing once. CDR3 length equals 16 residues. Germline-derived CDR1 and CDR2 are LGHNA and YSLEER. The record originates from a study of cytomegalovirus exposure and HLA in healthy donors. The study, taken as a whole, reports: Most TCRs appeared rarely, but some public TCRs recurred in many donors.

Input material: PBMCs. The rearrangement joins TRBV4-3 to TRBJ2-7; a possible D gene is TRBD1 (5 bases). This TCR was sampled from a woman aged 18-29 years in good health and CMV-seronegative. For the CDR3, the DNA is TGCGCCAGCAGCCAAGAAGCACAGGAGAGTTACTACGGGCAGTACTTC. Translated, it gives CASSQEAQESYYGQYF.